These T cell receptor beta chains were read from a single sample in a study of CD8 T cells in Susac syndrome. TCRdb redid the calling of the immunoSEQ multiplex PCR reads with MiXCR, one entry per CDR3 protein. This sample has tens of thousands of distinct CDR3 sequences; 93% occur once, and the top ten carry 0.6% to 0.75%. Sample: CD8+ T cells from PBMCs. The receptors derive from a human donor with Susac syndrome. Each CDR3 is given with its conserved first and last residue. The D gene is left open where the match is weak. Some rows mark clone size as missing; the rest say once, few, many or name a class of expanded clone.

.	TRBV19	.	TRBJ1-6	TGTGCCAGTAGAACACAGCTCAACTATAATTCACCCCTCCACTTT	CASRTQLNYNSPLHF
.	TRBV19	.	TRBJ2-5	TGTGCCAGTAGTCCCCGCGGGGGCAACCAAGAGACCCAGTACTTC	CASSPRGGNQETQYF
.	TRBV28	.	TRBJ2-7	TGTGCCAGCAGTGAAGGGTCCTGGGAGCAGTACTTC	CASSEGSWEQYF
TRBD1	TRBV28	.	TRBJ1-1	TGTGCCAGCAGTCCCGGGACAGCATTTGAAGCTTTCTTT	CASSPGTAFEAFF
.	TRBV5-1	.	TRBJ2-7	TGCGCCAGCAGCTTCAGGGTGGCGTACGAGCAGTACTTC	CASSFRVAYEQYF
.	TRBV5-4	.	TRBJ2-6	TGTGCCAGCAGCGATCCAGGGTTCTCTGGGGCCAACGTCCTGACTTTC	CASSDPGFSGANVLTF
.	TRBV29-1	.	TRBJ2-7	TGCAGCGTTGTTCAGGGCATAGGATACGAGCAGTACTTC	CSVVQGIGYEQYF
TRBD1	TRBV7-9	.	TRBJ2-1	TGTGCCAGCAGCTTAGGACAGGGGTATTCGAGCTCCTACAATGAGCAGTTCTTC	CASSLGQGYSSSYNEQFF
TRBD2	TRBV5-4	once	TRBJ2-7	TGTGCCAGCAGCTTTGATGGCGGGGGGTACGAGCAGTACTTC	CASSFDGGGYEQYF
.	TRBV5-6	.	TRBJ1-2	TGTGCCAGCAGCCCCGGCCTGGGATTTACCTATGGCTACACCTTC	CASSPGLGFTYGYTF
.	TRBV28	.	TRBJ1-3	TGTGCCAGCAGTTTGGGGGAAGACACCATATATTTT	CASSLGEDTIYF
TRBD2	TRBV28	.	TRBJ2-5	TGTGCCAGCACTTTCGACGGGACTAGCGGGGGGATGTGGGAGACCCAGTACTTC	CASTFDGTSGGMWETQYF
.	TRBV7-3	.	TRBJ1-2	TGTGCCAGCAGCTTAACGGGCCTTTACGGACAGCGAGAAGAATATGGCTACACCTTC	CASSLTGLYGQREEYGYTF
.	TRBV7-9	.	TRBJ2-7	TGTGCCAGCAGCTCACTACTGACTGAGTTCTCCTACGAGCAGTACTTC	CASSSLLTEFSYEQYF
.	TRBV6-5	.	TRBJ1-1	TGTGCCAGCGTTGCTTCAGGGGCTTTGAACACTGAAGCTTTCTTT	CASVASGALNTEAFF
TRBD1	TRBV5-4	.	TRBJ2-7	TGTGCCAGCAGCCCCCCCGACAGGGTCGACTACGAGCAGTACTTC	CASSPPDRVDYEQYF
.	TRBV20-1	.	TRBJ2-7	TGCAGTGCCCAACCGGACGCCCTCTACGAGCAGTACTTC	CSAQPDALYEQYF
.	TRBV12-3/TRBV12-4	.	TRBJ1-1	TGTGCCAGCAGTCCGACTAGGGATGGGCGGGTTTTCTTT	CASSPTRDGRVFF
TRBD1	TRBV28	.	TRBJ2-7	TGTGCCAGCAGTCCCACCGGGACAGTGAACTACGAGCAGTACTTC	CASSPTGTVNYEQYF
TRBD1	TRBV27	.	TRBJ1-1	TGTGCCAGCAGTTACAGGGGGTTTTGGACTGAAGCTTTCTTT	CASSYRGFWTEAFF
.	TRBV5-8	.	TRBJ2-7	TGTGCCAGCAGCTTTCTGACAGCCAGCTCCTACGAGCAGTACTTC	CASSFLTASSYEQYF
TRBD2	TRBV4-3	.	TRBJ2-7	TGCGCCAGCAGCCAAGATAGCGGGGAGTCCTACGAGCAGTACTTC	CASSQDSGESYEQYF
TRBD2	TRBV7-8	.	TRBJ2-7	TGTGCCAGCAGCTTAGCCGACCTAGCGGGGGCCCAGGGGAACGAGCAGTACTTC	CASSLADLAGAQGNEQYF
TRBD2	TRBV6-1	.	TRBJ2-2	TGTGCCAGCAGCGCCGGGACTCGCGGGGGGGCGGCCACCGGGGAGCTGTTTTTT	CASSAGTRGGAATGELFF
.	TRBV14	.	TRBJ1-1	TGTGCCAGCAGTGCCATAATGGGCACTGAAGCTTTCTTT	CASSAIMGTEAFF
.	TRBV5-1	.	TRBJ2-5	TGCGCCAGCAGCTTGTCGCAACTTCGGGGCCTGAACCAAGAGACCCAGTACTTC	CASSLSQLRGLNQETQYF
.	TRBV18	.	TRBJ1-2	TGTGCCAGCTCTGACACGGCGGGTTACACCTTC	CASSDTAGYTF
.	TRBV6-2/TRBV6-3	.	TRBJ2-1	TGTGCCAGCAGTCGACAGAAGGGCAATGAGCAGTTCTTC	CASSRQKGNEQFF
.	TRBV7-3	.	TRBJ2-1	TGTGCCAGCAGCTTAGCTTACGACGTTAGCGGATCCTACAATGAGCAGTTCTTC	CASSLAYDVSGSYNEQFF
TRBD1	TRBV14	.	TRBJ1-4	TGTGCCAGCAGCCCCCGGACAGGGCGAAATGAAAAACTGTTTTTT	CASSPRTGRNEKLFF
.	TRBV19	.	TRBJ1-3	TGTGCCAGTAGTACGGAATTCTCTGGAAACACCATATATTTT	CASSTEFSGNTIYF